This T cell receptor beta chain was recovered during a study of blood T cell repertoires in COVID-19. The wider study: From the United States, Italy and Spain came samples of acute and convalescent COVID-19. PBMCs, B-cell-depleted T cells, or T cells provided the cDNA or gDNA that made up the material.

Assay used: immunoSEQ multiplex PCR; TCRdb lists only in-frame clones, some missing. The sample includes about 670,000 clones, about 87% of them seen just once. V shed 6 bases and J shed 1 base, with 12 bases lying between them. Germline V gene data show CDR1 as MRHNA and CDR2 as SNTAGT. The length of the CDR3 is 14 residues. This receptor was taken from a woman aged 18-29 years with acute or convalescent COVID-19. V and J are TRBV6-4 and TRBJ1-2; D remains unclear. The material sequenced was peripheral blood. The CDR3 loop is CASSESTDNYGYTF. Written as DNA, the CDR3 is TGTGCCAGCAGCGAGAGTACAGATAACTATGGCTACACCTTC.